Here is one TCR beta chain with its context. This entry is derived from a study of Ad26.COV2.S vaccination and SARS-CoV-2 variants. Using immunoSEQ multiplex PCR, the repertoire was profiled, and TCRdb retains in-frame clones only, with some absent. The sample contains some 45,000 clones, around 83% of which appear only once. Per the germline V gene, CDR1 is SQVTM and CDR2 is ANQGSEA. The CDR3 totals 14 residues. Deletions cut 5 bases from V and 7 bases from J, with 17 bases between. The source of this sequence is a human donor who had recovered from COVID-19. This chain links TRBV29-1 with TRBJ1-4; D is perhaps TRBD1 (5 bases). Sequenced here: peripheral blood, sampled after recovery from COVID-19. The CDR3: CSVLGTPGSEKLFF. CDR3 bases: TGCAGCGTTCTAGGGACTCCGGGGAGTGAAAAACTGTTTTTT.